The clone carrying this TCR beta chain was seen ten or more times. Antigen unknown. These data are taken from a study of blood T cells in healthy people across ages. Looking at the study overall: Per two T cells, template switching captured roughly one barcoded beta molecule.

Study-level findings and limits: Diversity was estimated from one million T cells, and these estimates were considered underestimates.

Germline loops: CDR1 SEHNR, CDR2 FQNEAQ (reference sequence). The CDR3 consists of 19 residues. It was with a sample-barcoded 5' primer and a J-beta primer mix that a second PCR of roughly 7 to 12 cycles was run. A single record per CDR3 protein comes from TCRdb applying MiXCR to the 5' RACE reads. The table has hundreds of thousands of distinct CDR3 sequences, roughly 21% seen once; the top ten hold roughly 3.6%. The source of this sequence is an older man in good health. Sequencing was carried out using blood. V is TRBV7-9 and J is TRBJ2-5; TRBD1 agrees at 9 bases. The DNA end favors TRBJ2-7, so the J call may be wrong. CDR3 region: CASSPDPGQGKLHGYEQYF. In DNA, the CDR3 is TGTGCCAGCAGCCCCGACCCTGGACAGGGGAAACTCCATGGCTACGAGCAGTACTTC.